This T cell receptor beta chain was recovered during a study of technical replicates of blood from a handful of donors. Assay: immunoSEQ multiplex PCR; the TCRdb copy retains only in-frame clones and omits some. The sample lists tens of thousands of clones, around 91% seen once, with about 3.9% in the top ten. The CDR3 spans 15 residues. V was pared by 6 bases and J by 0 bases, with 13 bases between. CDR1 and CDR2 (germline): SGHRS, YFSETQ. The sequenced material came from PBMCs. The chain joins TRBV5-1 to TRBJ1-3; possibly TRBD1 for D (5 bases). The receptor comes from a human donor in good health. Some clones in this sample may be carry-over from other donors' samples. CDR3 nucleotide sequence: TGCGCCAGCACCCTGGGGGGGAGCTCTGGAAACACCATATATTTT. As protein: CASTLGGSSGNTIYF. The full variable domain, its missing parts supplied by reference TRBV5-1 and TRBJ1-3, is KAGVTQTPRYLIKTRGQQVTLSCSPISGHRSVSWYQQTPGQGLQFLFEYFSETQRNKGNFPGRFSGRQFSNSRSEMNVSTLELGDSALYLCASTLGGSSGNTIYFGEGSWLTVV.